This T cell receptor (beta chain) was retrieved from a study of Ad26.COV2.S vaccination and SARS-CoV-2 variants. At the level of the study: The study gave Ad26.COV2.S intramuscularly, once or twice 56 days apart.

Profiled with immunoSEQ multiplex PCR; TCRdb holds only in-frame clones, not every one. The repertoire consists of 300,000 to 350,000 clones, with 86% occurring once and the leading ten covering less than 2%. Points on this clone: Its antigen is still unknown.

The study's findings and limits: TCR breadth and depth analyses may have underestimated total T cell responses. Vaccine recipients had higher spike-specific TCR breadth than placebo recipients.

The sample's treatment: around 19 received Ad26.COV2.S at low or high dose, single or two shots; 5 received placebo; per-sample allocation not given. The samples were gathered on day 63 after the first injection of vaccine or placebo. There are 11 residues in the CDR3. V lost 5 bases to trimming and J lost 6 bases, with 5 bases between them. The chain joins TRBV12-3 or TRBV12-4 to TRBJ2-1; D remains unclear. The sample in question was peripheral blood, obtained in a trial of Ad26.COV2.S vaccine versus placebo. The receptor was isolated from a person aged 18-65 years who received the Ad26.COV2.S COVID-19 vaccine or a placebo. As DNA, the CDR3 is TGTGCCAGCAGTCTGGGCAATGAGCAGTTCTTC. Its protein product is CASSLGNEQFF.